The 4 T cell receptor beta chains below come from one sample, sequenced in a study of cytomegalovirus exposure and HLA in healthy donors. The PCR was carried out with 60 Vbeta primers and 13 Jbeta primers. Only in-frame clones appear in the TCRdb table, and some are missing; sequencing was by immunoSEQ multiplex PCR. The sample contains 150,000 to 200,000 clones, about 62% of which appear only once. The sequencing sample was made of PBMCs. The receptors shown here come from a middle-aged man in good health and CMV-seronegative.

Only a few counts were recorded for this clone. Here the CDR3 DNA reads TGTGCCAGCAGCGGACTGAAAGCTAACTATGGCTACACCTTC. This sequence encodes CASSGLKANYGYTF. J is TRBJ1-2 and V is TRBV2; D is unresolved. Germline-derived CDR1 and CDR2 are SNHLY and FYNNEI. The CDR3 has 14 amino acids. Trimming left V 6 bases short and J 0 bases short, with 11 bases between.

Note on this clone: The identical CDR3 is also encoded by other nucleotide sequences in the sample. The chain employs TRBV5-1 and TRBJ1-5, with D hard to call. Trimming removed 0 bases at V and 7 bases at J, with 8 bases between. Germline V gives CDR1 SGHRS, CDR2 YFSETQ. The CDR3 is 13 amino acids. The CDR3, as DNA: TGCGCCAGCAGCTTGGCCGAGGGACAGCCCCAGCATTTT. As protein: CASSLAEGQPQHF.

This sequence joins TRBV7-8 and TRBJ1-3; D call uncertain. The CDR3 has 14 residues. CDR1 SGHVS and CDR2 FQNEAQ come from the germline V gene. The V gene lost 3 bases and the J gene lost 5 bases, with 11 bases spanning the gap. CDR3 region: CASSLRELRNTIYF. The CDR3 coding sequence is TGTGCCAGCAGCTTGCGGGAATTAAGAAACACCATATATTTT.

The V gene is TRBV20-1, the J gene TRBJ2-3; perhaps TRBD2 as D (6 bases). V gave up 8 bases and J gave up 7 bases, with 13 bases separating them. This CDR3 region has 11 residues. Germline CDR1 is DFQATT and CDR2 is SNEGSKA (reference sequence). Here the CDR3 reads CSSLREHTQYF. The CDR3 DNA reads as TGCAGTTCCCTCCGGGAGCATACGCAGTATTTT.